The 21 T cell receptor beta chains presented below share a single source sample, sequenced in a study of identical twins (dated by TCRdb to the mid-2010s). The protocol used for the library was 5' RACE. TCRdb shows the sequencer as Illumina HiSeq 2000. The public reads were reanalyzed by TCRdb: fastp trimming at Q25, MiXCR alignment, in-frame beta chains only. Each entry is one CDR3 protein sequence, shown with its most common DNA and genes. The sample yields 310,000 or so distinct CDR3 sequences; approximately 8% were counted once. 2.1% of the sample rests with the top ten. The same sample was also used in a study of yellow fever vaccine responses in identical twins.

Sample: memory (CD45RO+) T cells sorted from blood. Sample cell subset or site, as interpreted from the label and publication: CD45RO+ enriched T cells. The source is a young woman in good health.

V gene TRBV7-3 combines with J gene TRBJ2-1; D not certain. The CDR3 consists of 15 residues. Trimming removed 0 bases at V and 4 bases at J, with 10 bases between. Germline CDR1 SGHTA, CDR2 FQGTGA. The CDR3 DNA is TGTGCCAGCAGCTTAACGGGGAACATATACAATGAGCAGTTCTTC. It codes for CASSLTGNIYNEQFF.

This clonotype was recorded many times. The rearrangement joins TRBV6-5 to TRBJ1-1, with 8 positions matching TRBD1. The CDR3 has 15 residues. V trimming: 0 bases; J trimming: 4 bases; junction bases outside the gene matches: 4. Germline V CDR1 and CDR2: MNHEY, SVGAGI. CDR3 bases: TGTGCCAGCAGTTACTCCCAGGGGGCGGGCACTGAAGCTTTCTTT. Residues: CASSYSQGAGTEAFF.

The J gene is TRBJ2-7, the V gene TRBV27, with D possibly called TRBD1 or TRBD2 (5 bases each). The CDR3 has 15 residues. Germline CDR1 reads MNHEY; CDR2 reads SMNVEV (reference sequence). V lost 3 bases and J lost 0, with 12 bases in between. This CDR3 is CASSLGDGRSYEQYF. For the CDR3, the DNA is TGTGCCAGCAGTTTGGGGGACGGGCGCTCCTACGAGCAGTACTTC.

The V call is TRBV11-2, the J call TRBJ2-5, with a tentative D call TRBD1 (6 bases). Germline values: CDR1 SGHAT, CDR2 FQNNGV. V was shortened by 3 bases and J by 1 base, with 12 bases between the two germline ends. This CDR3 has 15 residues. This CDR3 is CASSLRTAPQETQYF. The CDR3, as DNA: TGTGCCAGCAGCTTGAGGACAGCCCCCCAAGAGACCCAGTACTTC.

This clonotype was detected only a few times. The rearrangement links TRBV7-2 to TRBJ2-7; 7 bases match TRBD1. Germline V lookup: CDR1 SGHTA, CDR2 FQGNSA. CDR3 size: 12 residues. J lost 4 bases, V lost 4 bases, and 1 base had no gene match. CDR3 in DNA: TGTGCCAGCAGCTGGGACAGTTACGAGCAGTACTTC. Translated, it gives CASSWDSYEQYF.

This clonotype was detected many times. V and J are TRBV7-2 and TRBJ2-3; D possibly uses TRBD1 or TRBD2 (5 bases each). Per germline, CDR1 SGHTA and CDR2 FQGNSA. This CDR3 contains 15 residues. V was trimmed by 2 bases and J by 6 bases, leaving 15 bases between them. CDR3 bases: TGTGCCAGCAGCTTACACCGGGACCAAGGGGATACGCAGTATTTT. This sequence encodes CASSLHRDQGDTQYF.

There are a few counts of this clonotype. The junction departs from the called germline gene at one end, perhaps through a read error. The chain joins TRBV5-1 to TRBJ1-1; the D is unclear. The V gene's germline CDR1 is SGHRS and CDR2 YFSETQ. The CDR3 covers 13 residues. The CDR3 reads CASSSDVYTETFF. CDR3 nucleotide sequence: TGCGCCAGCAGCTCGGACGTATACACTGAAACTTTCTTT.

This clonotype was observed at least ten times. V usage is TRBV24-1 and J usage is TRBJ2-1; the match to TRBD2 covers 7 bases. The CDR3 contains 15 residues. The ends lost 5 bases at V and 0 bases at J; junction bases unmatched: 3. Germline loops: CDR1 KGHDR, CDR2 SFDVKD. CDR3 sequence: CATSGGGSSYNEQFF. The DNA for the CDR3 is TGTGCCACCAGTGGCGGCGGGAGCTCCTACAATGAGCAGTTCTTC.

In its sample, this clonotype was seen many times. The chain employs TRBV7-3 and TRBJ2-1, with 9 bases identical to TRBD1. The trim removed 2 bases at V and 2 bases at J, leaving 1 base unmatched. Germline loops: CDR1 SGHTA, CDR2 FQGTGA. The CDR3 is made up of 15 amino acids. The CDR3 DNA is TGTGCCAGCAGCTTAGGGACAGGGACCTACAATGAGCAGTTCTTC. Its protein product is CASSLGTGTYNEQFF. The full variable domain, in which reference TRBV7-3 and TRBJ2-1 provide the parts outside the CDR3, is GAGVSQTPSNKVTEKGKYVELRCDPISGHTALYWYRQSLGQGPEFLIYFQGTGAADDSGLPNDRFFAVRPEGSVSTLKIQRTERGDSAVYLCASSLGTGTYNEQFFGPGTRLTVL.

This clonotype was seen a handful of times. The CDR3 nucleotides read TGCAGTGCGGCCGAAGATTTGACTGTCTCTGGAAACACCATATATTTT. This encodes CSAAEDLTVSGNTIYF. V is TRBV20-1 and J is TRBJ1-3, with no clear D. The germline V and J ends were trimmed by 6 bases and 0 bases, with 18 bases remaining between them. The CDR3 runs to 16 residues. Germline lookup yields CDR1 DFQATT and CDR2 SNEGSKA (reference sequence).

This clonotype was counted a few times. The V call is TRBV15, the J call TRBJ2-1; D ambiguous. CDR1 LNHNV and CDR2 YYDKDF come from the germline V gene (reference sequence). V lost 1 base and J lost 10, with 14 bases in between. The CDR3 extends over 14 amino acids. CDR3 sequence reads: CATSRVSSRSEQFF. For the CDR3, the DNA is TGTGCCACCAGCAGAGTCAGTAGCCGTTCAGAGCAGTTCTTC.

This clonotype was detected many times. V gene TRBV7-9 combines with J gene TRBJ2-2; D remains unclear. V lost 1 base and J lost 6, with 3 bases in between. Germline V lookup: CDR1 SEHNR, CDR2 FQNEAQ (reference sequence). This CDR3 spans 12 amino acids. DNA of the CDR3: TGTGCCAGCAGCTTAGAGCCCGGGGAGCTGTTTTTT. Amino acids: CASSLEPGELFF.

The CDR3 sequence: CASRKLIVVSEQYF. Here the CDR3 DNA reads TGTGCCAGCAGAAAATTAATCGTAGTAAGTGAGCAGTACTTC. The chain uses TRBV28 and TRBJ2-7, with D unclear. CDR3 length: 14 residues. V dropped 6 bases and J dropped 7 bases, with 19 bases sitting between them. Germline values: CDR1 MDHEN, CDR2 SYDVKM.

V usage is TRBV20-1 and J usage is TRBJ2-2; 10 bases align to TRBD2. The junction had 7 bases not matched to a gene; V was cut back by 2 bases and J by 4 bases. Germline assignment: CDR1 DFQATT and CDR2 SNEGSKA (reference sequence). The CDR3 consists of 16 residues. CDR3 bases: TGCAGTGCTAGAAGGCTAGCGGGAGTGGGCACCGGGGAGCTGTTTTTT. Translating it yields CSARRLAGVGTGELFF.

In its sample, this clonotype was seen a few times. V usage is TRBV7-2 and J usage is TRBJ2-3, with D hard to call. Germline-derived CDR1 and CDR2 are SGHTA and FQGNSA. The CDR3 has 13 amino acids. Trimming took off 1 base at V and 6 bases at J, with 8 bases between the two ends. The CDR3 bases are TGTGCCAGCAGCTTAGTGGGGTGGGATACGCAGTATTTT. Its protein product is CASSLVGWDTQYF.

The rearrangement uses TRBV5-1 and TRBJ2-1, with 9 nucleotides matching TRBD1. V lost 4 bases to trimming and J lost 7 bases; unmatched junction nucleotides: 9. There are 15 residues in the CDR3. The germline gives CDR1 SGHRS, CDR2 YFSETQ. CDR3 in amino acids: CASSRGQGGVNEQFF. The CDR3 region has the DNA TGCGCCAGCAGCCGGGGACAGGGCGGCGTTAATGAGCAGTTCTTC.

This clonotype was seen a handful of times. The chain combines TRBV19 with TRBJ1-1; a weak D match, TRBD1 (6 bases). Germline loops: CDR1 LNHDA, CDR2 SQIVND (reference sequence). V was shortened by 3 bases and J by 4 bases, with 15 bases between the two germline ends. The CDR3 is 15 amino acids. The CDR3 protein is CASSIGGRGSTEAFF. For the CDR3, the DNA is TGTGCCAGTAGTATCGGTGGCAGGGGATCCACTGAAGCTTTCTTT.

This clonotype has a count of ten or more. V usage is TRBV4-2 and J usage is TRBJ2-6; the D gene is possibly TRBD2 (5 bases). The V and J ends lost 1 base and 0 bases respectively, with 13 bases between them. The germline V gene has CDR1 LGHNA and CDR2 YNFKEQ. The CDR3 extends over 18 amino acids. DNA for the CDR3: TGTGCCAGCAGCCAAGGGGTTAAAGGGAGCTCTGGGGCCAACGTCCTGACTTTC. Its protein is CASSQGVKGSSGANVLTF.

This clonotype was seen more than once but under ten times. The genes are TRBV7-2 and TRBJ2-1, with TRBD2 identical over 12 bases. This CDR3 spans 15 amino acids. V dropped 2 bases and J dropped 8; count of bases not matched to a gene: 4. Germline V gives CDR1 SGHTA, CDR2 FQGNSA. CDR3 coding DNA: TGTGCCAGCAGCTTATCTAGCGGGGGGGTCTATGAGCAGTTCTTC. Translation gives CASSLSSGGVYEQFF.

The V gene is TRBV24-1, the J gene TRBJ2-2, with 13 bases identical to TRBD2. CDR1 is KGHDR and CDR2 is SFDVKD in the germline V gene. This CDR3 is 19 amino acids long. CDR3 sequence reads: CTSSSPGLAGAMNTGELFF. CDR3 DNA sequence: TGTACCAGCAGTTCGCCTGGACTAGCGGGAGCAATGAACACCGGGGAGCTGTTTTTT.

This clonotype occurred a few times. The rearrangement links TRBV7-8 to TRBJ2-5; D gene uncertain. V was clipped by 6 bases and J by 8 bases, with 13 bases between them. From germline, CDR1 is SGHVS and CDR2 FQNEAQ. This CDR3 contains 12 residues. The CDR3 nucleotides are TGTGCCAGCAGGACCCGCCTGGATACCCAGTACTTC. Its protein is CASRTRLDTQYF.